Following are 16 T cell receptor beta chains from one sample sequenced in a study of T cell responses to AZD1222 COVID-19 vaccine (dated by TCRdb to about 2021). The library came from the immunoSEQ multiplex PCR assay. TCRdb retrieved this table from immuneACCESS and kept in-frame rearrangements only. Not all clones are present; in checked studies, unresolved V genes account for under half, and no reason is known for the remainder. The sample table contains about 68,000 clones; only one count was recorded for about 80% of them. The ten largest clones capture about 12% of the sample. Taken with the paper, the label for time point translates to: baseline before first vaccination. Source: peripheral blood, taken on day 0 of AZD1222 vaccination. The source is an adult in good health.

This chain joins TRBV9 and TRBJ2-1, with TRBD2 matching 8 bases. V was clipped by 0 bases and J by 2 bases; unmatched bases: 1. Per the germline V gene, CDR1 is SGDLS and CDR2 is YYNGEE. CDR3 length: 15 residues. The CDR3 protein is CASSVVGGAYNEQFF. For the CDR3, the DNA is TGTGCCAGCAGCGTAGTCGGGGGGGCCTACAATGAGCAGTTCTTC.

The chain has TRBV25-1 and TRBJ2-3; D possibly matches TRBD1 or TRBD2 (5 bases each). This CDR3 comprises 15 residues. V lost 4 bases, J lost 7 bases, and 18 bases lay in between. CDR1 and CDR2 (germline): MGHDK, SYGVNS. In DNA form, the CDR3 reads TGTGCCAGCAGTGCTTGGGACCTATTAGAAAATACGCAGTATTTT. This encodes CASSAWDLLENTQYF.

In its sample, this clone was seen a few times. The chain joins TRBV27 to TRBJ2-5; the D gene is possibly TRBD2 (5 bases). V was shortened by 6 bases and J by 5 bases, with 10 bases between the two germline ends. Germline V CDR1 and CDR2: MNHEY, SMNVEV (reference sequence). The CDR3 loop spans 12 amino acids. CDR3 nucleotide sequence: TGTGCCAGCAGGAGTAGCGTGGAGACCCAGTACTTC. Its protein product is CASRSSVETQYF.

The V gene is TRBV19, the J gene TRBJ1-2; D gene uncertain. The CDR3 is 14 amino acids. CDR1 is LNHDA and CDR2 is SQIVND in the germline V gene (reference sequence). V lost 4 bases to trimming and J lost 4 bases, with 13 bases between them. The CDR3 DNA is TGTGCCAGTAGTACCTCGGGAGTATCCTATGGCTACACCTTC. Encoded protein: CASSTSGVSYGYTF. Full variable domain (outside the CDR3, taken from reference TRBV19 and TRBJ1-2): DGGITQSPKYLFRKEGQNVTLSCEQNLNHDAMYWYRQDPGQGLRLIYYSQIVNDFQKGDIAEGYSVSREKKESFPLTVTSAQKNPTAFYLCASSTSGVSYGYTFGSGTRLTVV.

This clone was picked up one time. The chain is built from TRBV20-1 and TRBJ2-3; tentatively, D is TRBD2 (7 bases). This CDR3 is built from 15 residues. V was clipped by 3 bases and J by 2 bases, with 15 bases between them. Germline assignment: CDR1 DFQATT and CDR2 SNEGSKA (reference sequence). CDR3 DNA: TGCAGTGCTAGTACTTCGGGGGGACACACAGATACGCAGTATTTT. This codes for CSASTSGGHTDTQYF.

The CDR3 sequence: CASSRPDMNLFF. DNA of the CDR3: TGTGCCAGCAGTCGACCCGACATGAACCTGTTTTTT. The chain combines TRBV6-6 with TRBJ1-4; no clear D gene. Germline V gene lookup returns CDR1 MNHNY and CDR2 SVGAGI (reference sequence). This CDR3 contains 12 residues. Trimming removed 5 bases at V and 14 bases at J, with 15 bases between.

The genes are TRBV6-2 or TRBV6-3 and TRBJ2-3, with 7 bases lining up with TRBD2. The germline V gene encodes CDR1 MNHEY and CDR2 SVGEGT. Trimming cost V 2 bases and J 3 bases; bases outside gene matches: 8. The CDR3 has 16 amino acids. DNA of the CDR3: TGTGCCAGCAGTTACATAAGCGGGGACCCGACAGATACGCAGTATTTT. It is translated as CASSYISGDPTDTQYF.

This clone was seen more than once but under ten times. The V call is TRBV9, the J call TRBJ2-2; D is uncertain. The CDR3 loop spans 14 amino acids. V was pared by 3 bases and J by 0 bases, with 6 bases between. Germline V gives CDR1 SGDLS, CDR2 YYNGEE. CDR3 coding DNA: TGTGCCAGCAGCGACCTGGCGAACACCGGGGAGCTGTTTTTT. Its translation: CASSDLANTGELFF. Drawing the rest from reference TRBV9 and TRBJ2-2, the complete variable domain is DSGVTQTPKHLITATGQRVTLRCSPRSGDLSVYWYQQSLDQGLQFLIQYYNGEERAKGNILERFSAQQFPDLHSELNLSSLELGDSALYFCASSDLANTGELFFGEGSRLTVL.

This chain links TRBV12-5 with TRBJ1-1; D ambiguous. V shed 5 bases and J shed 0 bases, with 7 bases lying between them. The CDR3 spans 13 residues. Germline V gene sequence: CDR1 LGHNT, CDR2 FRNRAP. For the CDR3, the DNA is TGTGCTAGTGGTGCGGACCTGAACACTGAAGCTTTCTTT. This translates into CASGADLNTEAFF. Full variable domain (rest looked up from reference TRBV12-5 and TRBJ1-1): DARVTQTPRHKVTEMGQEVTMRCQPILGHNTVFWYRQTMMQGLELLAYFRNRAPLDDSGMPKDRFSAEMPDATLATLKIQPSEPRDSAVYFCASGADLNTEAFFGQGTRLTVV.

This chain uses TRBV29-1 with TRBJ1-2; D unresolved. Germline V gene sequence: CDR1 SQVTM, CDR2 ANQGSEA. The CDR3 extends over 14 amino acids. V lost 0 bases, J lost 5 bases, and 13 bases lay in between. The CDR3 loop reads CSVEDSITWYGYTF. CDR3 bases: TGCAGCGTTGAAGATTCAATCACATGGTATGGCTACACCTTC. The entire variable domain, with the rest obtained from reference TRBV29-1 and TRBJ1-2, is as follows: SAVISQKPSRDICQRGTSLTIQCQVDSQVTMMFWYRQQPGQSLTLIATANQGSEATYESGFVIDKFPISRPNLTFSTLTVSNMSPEDSSIYLCSVEDSITWYGYTFGSGTRLTVV.

The chain is built from TRBV6-2 or TRBV6-3 and TRBJ2-3; D call uncertain. The germline V and J ends were trimmed by 6 bases and 2 bases, with 9 bases remaining between them. The CDR3 extends over 13 amino acids. In germline, CDR1 is MNHEY, CDR2 SVGEGT. CDR3 bases: TGTGCCAGCAGCGGCGCCAACACAGATACGCAGTATTTT. Its translation is CASSGANTDTQYF.

This chain joins TRBV5-4 and TRBJ1-2, with 8 positions matching TRBD1. This CDR3 spans 14 amino acids. Germline V CDR1 and CDR2: SGHNT, YYREEE (reference sequence). V lost 1 base, J lost 5 bases, and 4 bases stayed unmatched. Here the CDR3 reads CASSLQGQAYGYTF. The CDR3 DNA is TGTGCCAGCAGCTTGCAGGGACAGGCGTATGGCTACACCTTC.

The CDR3 is CASSTVGTGGLYEQYF. CDR3 bases: TGTGCCAGCAGTACAGTGGGGACAGGGGGGTTATACGAGCAGTACTTC. The V call is TRBV28, the J call TRBJ2-7; 11 bases agree with TRBD1. The germline V gene has CDR1 MDHEN and CDR2 SYDVKM. The CDR3 is 16 amino acids. V shed 5 bases and J 4 bases; nucleotides not matched to a gene: 10.

V gene TRBV28 combines with J gene TRBJ2-5, with no clear D. The germline gives CDR1 MDHEN, CDR2 SYDVKM. Trimming left V 5 bases short and J 5 bases short, with 27 bases between. The CDR3 has 18 residues. CDR3 sequence reads: CASSHQNVAVRLGETQYF. In nucleotides, the CDR3 is TGTGCCAGCAGTCACCAGAACGTGGCCGTTCGACTCGGGGAGACCCAGTACTTC.

J is TRBJ2-2 and V is TRBV3-1 (or the pseudogene TRBV3-2); 13 bases match TRBD2. Germline lookup yields CDR1 LGHDT and CDR2 YNNKEL (reference sequence). There are 19 residues in the CDR3. V trimming: 6 bases; J trimming: 0 bases; junction bases outside the gene matches: 10. CDR3 coding DNA: TGTGCCAGCAGAGTGGAGACTAGCGGGGGGAACACGAACACCGGGGAGCTGTTTTTT. Translating gives CASRVETSGGNTNTGELFF.

In this sample, this clone turned up a few times. The chain has TRBV5-4 and TRBJ2-1; D tentatively fits TRBD1 or TRBD2 (6 bases each). The CDR3 has 15 amino acids. Germline loops: CDR1 SGHNT, CDR2 YYREEE (reference sequence). V was clipped by 4 bases and J by 3 bases, with 14 bases between them. The CDR3 sequence: CASSMTGAVYNEQFF. The CDR3 DNA sequence: TGTGCCAGCAGCATGACGGGGGCGGTCTACAATGAGCAGTTCTTC.